Listed here are 3 T cell receptor beta chains from one sample, sequenced in a study of T-cell reconstitution after alpha-beta-depleted transplantation in children (TCRdb year 2016). The library was obtained by PCR. The sequencer was an Illumina HiSeq 2500. Molecular barcoding was employed in the preparation of TCR libraries, with unique molecular identifiers being used to normalize TCRbeta repertoire quantification. TCRdb cleaned the public reads at Q25 with fastp, built clones with MiXCR and kept in-frame beta chains. Each entry merges the rows of one CDR3 protein and shows their most common DNA and genes. In all, the sample holds a few hundred thousand distinct CDR3 sequences, and roughly a tenth of those were seen once. Together, the top ten hold over 4.5% of the sample. This sample comprised PBMCs from the stem cell graft donor, obtained from the stem cell graft. These receptors were collected from a human donor who donated a stem cell graft to a child with SCID.

CDR3 in amino acids: CAIGRGGEIADEQFF. CDR3 DNA sequence: TGTGCCATCGGACGCGGGGGAGAAATAGCGGATGAGCAGTTCTTC. V is TRBV10-3 and J is TRBJ2-1, with 7 bases identical to TRBD2. Trimming at V came to 8 bases and at J to 8 bases, leaving 15 bases not matched to a gene. The V gene's germline CDR1 is ENHRY and CDR2 SYGVKD. The CDR3 is 15 residues long.

In this sample, this clonotype turned up many times. The chain employs TRBV27 and TRBJ1-6; maybe TRBD1 (5 bases). This CDR3 is built from 15 residues. V gave up 6 bases and J gave up 9 bases, with 18 bases separating them. The V gene's germline CDR1 is MNHEY and CDR2 SMNVEV (reference sequence). In DNA form, the CDR3 reads TGTGCCAGCAGCCCCTACCGGGGGAGTCCTTCACCCCTCCACTTT. It is translated as CASSPYRGSPSPLHF.

This clonotype was seen many times. V gene TRBV5-6 combines with J gene TRBJ1-3; 8 bases align to TRBD1. J was trimmed by 0 bases and V by 4 bases; bases with no gene match: 12. This CDR3 spans 18 amino acids. From germline, CDR1 is SGHDT and CDR2 YYEEEE. CDR3 protein: CASSPTFPTGASGNTIYF. For the CDR3, the DNA is TGTGCCAGCAGCCCGACCTTCCCGACAGGGGCCTCTGGAAACACCATATATTTT.